These T cell receptor beta chains were read from a single sample in a study of T cell responses to AZD1222 COVID-19 vaccine. Repertoires were generated with immunoSEQ multiplex PCR, while TCRdb's copy carries only in-frame clones and drops some. The sample carries 100,000 to 150,000 clones, 90% recorded once. This sample comprised peripheral blood, obtained on day 0 of AZD1222 vaccination. The receptors stem from an adult in good health. CDR3s include the opening cysteine and the closing phenylalanine or tryptophan. A D gene is named only where the DNA matches it firmly. Size tells how often a clone was seen (once, few, many) or the class of an expanded clone, and some rows leave it out.

j_call clone_size v_call d_call cdr3_aa cdr3_nt
TRBJ1-3 NA TRBV25-1 NA CASKGTGGNTIYF TGTGCCAGCAAAGGAACTGGTGGAAACACCATATATTTT
TRBJ2-1 NA TRBV5-1 TRBD1 CASSPGQGRDEQFF TGCGCCAGCAGCCCGGGACAGGGGAGGGATGAGCAGTTCTTC
TRBJ1-1 NA TRBV28 TRBD1 CASRGQGWTEAFF TGTGCCAGCAGGGGACAGGGTTGGACTGAAGCTTTCTTT
TRBJ2-1 NA TRBV3-1/TRBV3-2 NA CASSQGTLYNEQFF TGTGCCAGCAGCCAAGGCACCTTATACAATGAGCAGTTCTTC
TRBJ1-2 NA TRBV6-5 TRBD1 CASSYSDKGAGGYTF TGTGCCAGCAGTTACTCTGATAAGGGGGCCGGTGGCTACACCTTC
TRBJ1-5 NA TRBV6-1 NA CASSEGVYQPQHF TGTGCCAGCAGTGAAGGGGTATATCAGCCCCAGCATTTT
TRBJ1-4 once TRBV28 TRBD1 CASSPQGPNEKLFF TGTGCCAGCAGTCCACAGGGGCCTAATGAAAAACTGTTTTTT
TRBJ2-5 once TRBV6-1 TRBD2 CASSENGGKTQYF TGTGCCAGCAGTGAGAACGGGGGGAAGACCCAGTACTTC
TRBJ2-3 NA TRBV13 NA CASSSRLATQYF TGTGCCAGCAGCAGCCGACTCGCGACGCAGTATTTT
TRBJ1-1 NA TRBV28 NA CASSLKGRLTEAFF TGTGCCAGCAGTTTAAAGGGACGCCTCACTGAAGCTTTCTTT
TRBJ2-7 NA TRBV5-1 NA CASREGLARDEQYF TGCGCCAGCAGGGAGGGCCTTGCTAGGGACGAGCAGTACTTC
TRBJ2-2 NA TRBV5-1 TRBD2 CASSLETSGRMNTGELFF TGCGCCAGCAGCTTGGAGACTAGCGGGAGGATGAACACCGGGGAGCTGTTTTTT
TRBJ2-6 NA TRBV9 NA CASSVDALPGANVLTF TGTGCCAGCAGCGTTGACGCCCTCCCTGGGGCCAACGTCCTGACTTTC
TRBJ1-1 NA TRBV11-2 NA CASSPTLEGTEAFF TGTGCCAGCAGCCCTACACTGGAGGGGACTGAAGCTTTCTTT
TRBJ1-1 NA TRBV7-9 TRBD1 CASSARQGNTEAFF TGTGCCAGCAGCGCCCGACAGGGTAACACTGAAGCTTTCTTT
TRBJ2-5 NA TRBV4-1 TRBD2 CASSQGRLAGVQETQYF TGCGCCAGCAGCCAAGGCCGACTAGCGGGGGTCCAAGAGACCCAGTACTTC
TRBJ2-1 NA TRBV5-1 NA CASSLEAGNHFF TGCGCCAGCAGCTTGGAAGCGGGTAACCATTTCTTC
TRBJ1-5 once TRBV19 TRBD1 CASSRTGLQPQHF TGTGCCAGTAGTAGGACAGGGCTCCAGCCCCAGCATTTT
TRBJ2-7 NA TRBV5-4 TRBD2 CASSLAGGPSYEQYF TGTGCCAGCAGCTTGGCGGGAGGGCCCTCATACGAGCAGTACTTC
TRBJ2-3 NA TRBV14 NA CASSQHRASGTDTQYF TGTGCCAGCAGCCAGCACCGGGCCTCTGGCACAGATACGCAGTATTTT
TRBJ2-1 NA TRBV7-2 NA CASSSKGSSYNEQFF TGTGCCAGCAGCTCGAAGGGTAGCTCCTACAATGAGCAGTTCTTC
TRBJ2-1 NA TRBV28 TRBD2 CASSPVAGVSYNEQFF TGTGCCAGCAGCCCCGTAGCGGGGGTCTCCTACAATGAGCAGTTCTTC
TRBJ2-6 NA TRBV27 NA CASSQPSAGANVLTF TGTGCCAGCAGCCAACCCTCCGCTGGGGCCAACGTCCTGACTTTC
TRBJ2-7 few TRBV19 TRBD2 CASSIASGSNYEQYF TGTGCCAGTAGTATAGCCAGCGGGAGTAACTACGAGCAGTACTTC
TRBJ2-1 NA TRBV6-5 TRBD2 CASSTSGRGNEQFF TGTGCCAGCAGTACTAGCGGGAGAGGCAATGAGCAGTTCTTC
TRBJ2-7 NA TRBV18 NA CASSLGNSYEQYF TGTGCCAGCTCACTAGGGAACTCCTACGAGCAGTACTTC
TRBJ2-5 NA TRBV29-1 TRBD1 CSVVGAGGGETQYF TGCAGCGTTGTAGGAGCAGGGGGTGGAGAGACCCAGTACTTC
TRBJ1-6 NA TRBV9 NA CASSVKDSPLHF TGTGCCAGCAGCGTAAAGGATTCACCCCTCCACTTT
TRBJ2-3 once TRBV12-3/TRBV12-4 NA CASSLYTNTQYF TGTGCCAGCAGTTTATATACTAATACGCAGTATTTT
TRBJ2-4 NA TRBV3-1/TRBV3-2 NA CASSPRGAKNIQYF TGTGCCAGCAGCCCTAGGGGAGCCAAAAACATTCAGTACTTC
TRBJ1-1 NA TRBV7-2 NA CASSSPRRGVEAFF TGTGCCAGCAGCTCCCCGCGCCGGGGCGTTGAAGCTTTCTTT
TRBJ1-4 NA TRBV10-3 NA CAITRGRGEKLFF TGTGCCATCACCAGGGGCCGGGGGGAAAAACTGTTTTTT
TRBJ2-1 few TRBV18 TRBD1 CASSPKSPGQGAYNEQFF TGTGCCAGCTCACCAAAAAGTCCGGGACAGGGTGCCTACAATGAGCAGTTCTTC
TRBJ2-6 NA TRBV7-8 NA CASSLKAGDSGANVLTF TGTGCCAGCAGCTTAAAGGCTGGCGACTCTGGGGCCAACGTCCTGACTTTC
TRBJ2-1 NA TRBV7-2 TRBD2 CASSRSGKFNEQFF TGTGCCAGCAGTAGGAGCGGGAAGTTCAATGAGCAGTTCTTC
TRBJ1-5 NA TRBV19 NA CASSIMGDSNQPQHF TGTGCCAGTAGTATAATGGGGGATAGCAATCAGCCCCAGCATTTT
TRBJ1-5 NA TRBV12-3/TRBV12-4 NA CASSLVGHQPQHF TGTGCCAGCAGTTTAGTGGGACATCAGCCCCAGCATTTT
TRBJ2-2 NA TRBV7-2 NA CASSLKAANTGELFF TGTGCCAGCAGCTTAAAAGCGGCGAACACCGGGGAGCTGTTTTTT
TRBJ2-7 NA TRBV14 NA CASSLRDRKTPYEQYF TGTGCCAGCAGCCTGCGAGACAGAAAAACTCCCTACGAGCAGTACTTC
TRBJ1-1 NA TRBV4-3 TRBD1 CASSPGQGNSEAFF TGCGCCAGCAGCCCGGGACAGGGTAACTCTGAAGCTTTCTTT
TRBJ1-2 NA TRBV30 NA CAWRAPDGYTF TGTGCCTGGAGGGCGCCGGATGGCTACACCTTC
TRBJ2-7 NA TRBV15 NA CATSSSTGLFSYEQYF TGTGCCACCAGCAGTTCGACAGGCCTCTTCTCCTACGAGCAGTACTTC
TRBJ2-3 NA TRBV5-1 NA CASSLARPDTQYF TGCGCCAGCAGCTTGGCCCGACCGGATACGCAGTATTTT
TRBJ2-2 NA TRBV13 TRBD2 CASSLGLAGSGELFF TGTGCCAGCAGCTTGGGACTAGCGGGAAGCGGGGAGCTGTTTTTT
TRBJ1-3 NA TRBV28 NA CASSPWDRTLGNTIYF TGTGCCAGCAGTCCTTGGGACCGAACTCTAGGAAACACCATATATTTT
TRBJ2-2 NA TRBV7-9 TRBD1 CASSFGQASTGELFF TGTGCCAGCAGCTTCGGACAGGCTAGTACCGGGGAGCTGTTTTTT
TRBJ2-2 NA TRBV19 NA CASSIPDFAGRSTGELFF TGTGCCAGTAGTATCCCTGATTTTGCGGGCCGTAGCACCGGGGAGCTGTTTTTT
TRBJ2-1 NA TRBV12-3/TRBV12-4 NA CASSSGSYNEQFF TGTGCCAGCAGCAGCGGCTCCTACAATGAGCAGTTCTTC
TRBJ2-3 NA TRBV24-1 TRBD2 CATSDFRTSATDTQYF TGTGCCACCAGTGATTTCCGGACTAGCGCCACAGATACGCAGTATTTT
TRBJ1-5 NA TRBV7-8 NA CASSPDWGRNQPQHF TGTGCCAGCAGCCCGGACTGGGGAAGGAATCAGCCCCAGCATTTT
TRBJ1-2 NA TRBV28 TRBD1 CASSLPRGRSGYTF TGTGCCAGCAGCTTGCCCAGGGGGCGCTCTGGCTACACCTTC
TRBJ1-2 NA TRBV6-1 TRBD1 CASSEPGQSPYGYTF TGTGCCAGCAGTGAACCGGGACAGTCCCCATATGGCTACACCTTC
TRBJ2-7 NA TRBV4-2 TRBD2 CASSPEGSGRAGYEQYF TGTGCCAGCAGCCCTGAAGGGAGCGGGAGGGCCGGTTACGAGCAGTACTTC